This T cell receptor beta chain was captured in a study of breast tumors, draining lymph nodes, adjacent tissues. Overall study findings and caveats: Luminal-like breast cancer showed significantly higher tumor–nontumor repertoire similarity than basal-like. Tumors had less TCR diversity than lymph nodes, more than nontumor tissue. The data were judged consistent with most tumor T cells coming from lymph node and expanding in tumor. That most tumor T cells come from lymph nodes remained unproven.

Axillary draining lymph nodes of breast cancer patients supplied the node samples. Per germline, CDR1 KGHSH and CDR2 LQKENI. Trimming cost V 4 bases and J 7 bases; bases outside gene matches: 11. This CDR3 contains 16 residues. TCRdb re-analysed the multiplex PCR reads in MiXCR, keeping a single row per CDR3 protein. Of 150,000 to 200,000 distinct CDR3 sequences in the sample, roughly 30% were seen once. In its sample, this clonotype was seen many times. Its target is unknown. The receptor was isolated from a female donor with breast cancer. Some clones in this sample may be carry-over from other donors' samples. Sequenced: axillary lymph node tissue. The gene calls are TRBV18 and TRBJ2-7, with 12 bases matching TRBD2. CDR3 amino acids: CASSRTSGTITEEQYF. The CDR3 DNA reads TGTGCCAGCTCACGGACTAGCGGGACCATCACCGAAGAGCAGTACTTC.